Below, 13 T cell receptor beta chains from the same sample are listed, as sequenced in a study of cytomegalovirus exposure and HLA in healthy donors. Using immunoSEQ multiplex PCR, the repertoire was profiled, and TCRdb retains in-frame clones only, with some absent. Altogether roughly 150,000 clones are present, about 95% being singletons, with the ten largest covering about 0.89%. What was sequenced was PBMCs. Every receptor here comes from a woman under 30 in good health and CMV-seronegative.

The chain joins TRBV29-1 to TRBJ2-7; D might be TRBD1 (6 bases). The CDR3 is made up of 12 amino acids. Looked up from germline, CDR1 is SQVTM and CDR2 is ANQGSEA. Trimming stripped 3 bases from V and 0 bases from J, with 6 bases between. Here the CDR3 reads CSVEDSSYEQYF. The DNA for the CDR3 is TGCAGCGTTGAGGACAGCTCCTACGAGCAGTACTTC.

The rearrangement joins TRBV5-4 to TRBJ1-4, with 12 bases matching TRBD1. V was pared by 4 bases and J by 7 bases, with 8 bases of the junction left unmatched. Per germline, CDR1 SGHNT and CDR2 YYREEE (reference sequence). This CDR3 region has 16 residues. The CDR3 region has the DNA TGTGCCAGCAGCCTGTCCGGGACAGGGGGCACTGAAAAACTGTTTTTT. Residues: CASSLSGTGGTEKLFF.

V is TRBV7-2 and J is TRBJ1-6, with 8 positions matching TRBD1. With V trimmed by 5 bases and J by 2 bases, 8 bases remained unmatched. CDR3 length equals 17 residues. Germline V gene sequence: CDR1 SGHTA, CDR2 FQGNSA. This CDR3 reads CASSAGQGSTYNSPLHF. The DNA for the CDR3 is TGTGCCAGCAGCGCTGGACAGGGAAGCACCTATAATTCACCCCTCCACTTT.

This chain connects TRBV2 to TRBJ2-7; TRBD2 is a possible D gene (5 bases). With 6 bases removed from V and 2 bases from J, the gap between germline ends came to 11 bases. The germline CDR1 and CDR2 sequences are SNHLY and FYNNEI. This CDR3 comprises 13 residues. The CDR3 nucleotides read TGTGCCAGCAGGGACGGAGGTGCCTACGAGCAGTACTTC. This gives the protein CASRDGGAYEQYF. The variable domain in full, completed from reference TRBV2 and TRBJ2-7, reads EPEVTQTPSHQVTQMGQEVILRCVPISNHLYFYWYRQILGQKVEFLVSFYNNEISEKSEIFDDQFSVERPDGSNFTLKIRSTKLEDSAMYFCASRDGGAYEQYFGPGTRLTVT.

This clone was counted a single time. The V gene is TRBV4-2, the J gene TRBJ1-1, with D maybe TRBD1 (6 bases). CDR1 is LGHNA and CDR2 is YNFKEQ in the germline V gene. CDR3 size: 15 residues. Trimming shortened V by 4 bases and J by 0 bases, and 12 bases separated the two germline ends. In DNA form, the CDR3 reads TGTGCCAGCAGCCGCGGACAGTCAATGAACACTGAAGCTTTCTTT. Amino acids: CASSRGQSMNTEAFF.

V is TRBV19 and J is TRBJ1-5; D uncertain. V lost 3 bases and J lost 5, with 11 bases in between. The CDR3 spans 14 residues. CDR1 LNHDA and CDR2 SQIVND come from the germline V gene (reference sequence). CDR3 DNA sequence: TGTGCCAGTAGTATCAGGCAGAGAGATCAGCCCCAGCATTTT. This codes for CASSIRQRDQPQHF.

Only one count was recorded for this clone. This chain uses TRBV6-4 with TRBJ1-1; 9 bases agree with TRBD1. In germline, CDR1 is MRHNA, CDR2 SNTAGT. The CDR3 is 17 amino acids. Trimming removed 5 bases from V and 5 bases from J; junction bases left unmatched: 15. The DNA of the CDR3 is TGTGCCAGCAGTCCCCGAGAGACAGGGGGAGGGGGTACTGAAGCTTTCTTT. Its translation: CASSPRETGGGGTEAFF.

V gene TRBV6-5 combines with J gene TRBJ2-1; D perhaps matches TRBD1 (6 bases). This CDR3 has 15 residues. Trimming cost V 2 bases and J 4 bases, with 12 bases left between them. Germline V CDR1 and CDR2: MNHEY, SVGAGI. CDR3 nucleotide sequence: TGTGCCAGCAGTTACCGAAGGGACAATTACAATGAGCAGTTCTTC. Encoded protein: CASSYRRDNYNEQFF.

The rearrangement links TRBV2 to TRBJ1-6, with 8 positions matching TRBD1. This CDR3 comprises 15 residues. CDR1 is SNHLY and CDR2 is FYNNEI in the germline V gene. V was clipped by 7 bases and J by 2 bases; unmatched bases: 4. The CDR3 DNA reads TGTGCCAGCACCAGGACAGGGACCTATAATTCACCCCTCCACTTT. It translates to CASTRTGTYNSPLHF.

This sequence joins TRBV2 and TRBJ1-5; D might be TRBD1 (5 bases). The CDR3 covers 15 residues. The V gene's germline CDR1 is SNHLY and CDR2 FYNNEI. V shed 2 bases and J shed 4 bases, with 12 bases lying between them. CDR3 region: CASSELTGGNQPQHF. CDR3 nucleotides: TGTGCCAGCAGTGAACTGACCGGGGGGAATCAGCCCCAGCATTTT.

The rearrangement joins TRBV21-1 to TRBJ1-2; the table's D call of TRBD1 was not tested on the DNA. TRBV21-1 is recorded as a pseudogene. The length of the CDR3 is 12 residues. The CDR3 region is CASSKGGRKPTF. Here the CDR3 DNA reads TGTGCCAGCAGCAAAGGGGGCCGGAAACCCACCTTC.

The rearrangement joins TRBV12-5 to TRBJ1-2; D may be TRBD1 (5 bases). Germline-derived CDR1 and CDR2 are LGHNT and FRNRAP. Trimming cost V 5 bases and J 4 bases, with 20 bases left between them. The CDR3 consists of 16 residues. CDR3 sequence (DNA): TGTGCTAGTGGTGCCCCTAGGGGACTCGCACCCTATGGCTACACCTTC. It specifies CASGAPRGLAPYGYTF.

The table lists this clone with a count of one. This chain links TRBV15 with TRBJ2-4; 11 bases match TRBD2. The CDR3 spans 17 residues. The V segment lost 1 base and the J segment 7 bases; nucleotides outside the gene matches: 9. Germline loops: CDR1 LNHNV, CDR2 YYDKDF (reference sequence). Written as DNA, the CDR3 is TGTGCCACCAGCAGAGGTTCTAGCGGGGGGCCCGGGAACATTCAGTACTTC. Translation: CATSRGSSGGPGNIQYF.